This T cell receptor beta chain was sequenced in a study of T cell repertoires in ileal Crohn's disease. Study summary: All patients had surgery for stricturing (about 60%) or penetrating (around 40%) disease.

Adults with ileal or ileocolonic Crohn's disease and an indication for resection were eligible. Per sample, 400 to 550 nanograms of biopsy DNA were TCRB immunosequenced. The assay was immunoSEQ multiplex PCR, and TCRdb's table has in-frame clones only and misses some. Of approximately 13,000 clones in the sample, less than 90% were seen once. Germline values: CDR1 SGHRS, CDR2 YFSETQ. The CDR3 is made up of 15 amino acids. V lost 6 bases to trimming and J lost 2 bases, with 18 bases between them. The chain uses TRBV5-1 and TRBJ2-7; maybe TRBD2 (6 bases). The sample was ileal tissue. The sequence was collected from an adult with Crohn's disease. CDR3: CASNSNRDLAYEQYF. The CDR3 nucleotides read TGCGCCAGCAACAGCAACCGGGACTTAGCCTACGAGCAGTACTTC.